The rows below give T cell receptor beta chains drawn from one sample of a study of blood T cell repertoires in COVID-19. Sequencing was performed with immunoSEQ multiplex PCR; in TCRdb, only in-frame clones are kept and a portion is missing. The sample records approximately 110,000 clones, about 85% being singletons. The material sequenced was peripheral blood. Source of these receptors: a human donor in a cohort sampled during active COVID-19. The CDR3 runs from the conserved cysteine through the conserved F or W. A D gene is named only where the DNA matches it firmly. Clone size is given for some rows only: seen once, a few or many times, or a class if the clone is expanded.

j_call cdr3_length clone_size d_call v_call cdr3_aa cdr3_nt
TRBJ1-6 15 - TRBD1 TRBV27 CASSQGAAFGSPLHF TGTGCCAGCAGTCAGGGGGCCGCATTTGGTTCACCCCTCCACTTT
TRBJ1-5 13 - - TRBV4-2 CASSQEEYQPQHF TGTGCCAGCAGCCAAGAGGAGTATCAGCCCCAGCATTTT
TRBJ1-2 12 once TRBD1 TRBV6-5 CASRPTGYGHTF TGTGCCAGCAGACCGACAGGGTATGGCCACACCTTC
TRBJ2-2 14 once - TRBV6-6 CASSYAILTGELFF TGTGCCAGCAGTTACGCGATTCTGACCGGGGAGCTGTTTTTT
TRBJ2-1 18 - TRBD2 TRBV7-9 CASSPTGGTSGRVDEQFF TGTGCCAGCAGCCCAACAGGGGGGACTAGCGGGAGGGTCGATGAGCAGTTCTTC
TRBJ2-2 14 - - TRBV4-1 CASSQVGVGGELFF TGCGCCAGCAGCCAAGTAGGGGTAGGCGGGGAGCTGTTTTTT
TRBJ2-1 14 - TRBD1 TRBV5-1 CASSRDRGYNEQFF TGCGCCAGCAGCCGGGACAGGGGATATAATGAGCAGTTCTTC
TRBJ2-5 14 - - TRBV24-1 CATSDFHSGETQYF TGTGCCACCAGTGATTTTCACTCGGGAGAGACCCAGTACTTC
TRBJ1-5 15 - TRBD1 TRBV19 CASSTGTGANQPQHF TGTGCCAGTAGTACCGGGACAGGGGCCAATCAGCCCCAGCATTTT
TRBJ2-5 15 - - TRBV19 CASTLTGGGKETQYF TGTGCCAGTACCCTCACCGGAGGTGGCAAAGAGACCCAGTACTTC
TRBJ2-1 13 - TRBD2 TRBV30 CAWKRGAYNEQFF TGTGCCTGGAAGCGGGGGGCCTACAATGAGCAGTTCTTC
TRBJ2-7 13 - - TRBV6-5 CASSQLTGNEQYF TGTGCCAGCAGTCAGTTAACAGGGAACGAGCAGTACTTC
TRBJ1-6 13 - TRBD1 TRBV30 CAWEQGGNSPLHF TGTGCCTGGGAACAGGGGGGGAATTCACCCCTCCACTTT
TRBJ2-2 15 once - TRBV12-5 CASGLGARGGGELFF TGTGCTAGTGGTCTGGGGGCTCGGGGAGGCGGGGAGCTGTTTTTT
TRBJ1-4 15 - TRBD1 TRBV5-1 CASSLQGTTNEKLFF TGCGCCAGCAGCTTACAGGGGACAACTAATGAAAAACTGTTTTTT
TRBJ1-2 15 - - TRBV6-2/TRBV6-3 CASSWAGGFNYGYTF TGTGCCAGCAGTTGGGCCGGCGGGTTTAACTATGGCTACACCTTC
TRBJ2-5 17 - TRBD2 TRBV18 CASSQLPGLAGEETQYF TGTGCCAGCTCACAACTCCCGGGACTAGCGGGGGAGGAGACCCAGTACTTC
TRBJ2-1 14 - TRBD2 TRBV10-3 CAINRLAGEDEQFF TGTGCCATCAATAGACTAGCGGGAGAAGATGAGCAGTTCTTC
TRBJ2-6 15 - - TRBV7-3 CASSATGSGANVLTF TGTGCCAGCAGCGCCACAGGGTCTGGGGCCAACGTCCTGACTTTC
TRBJ2-5 17 - - TRBV6-4 CASSDKGPTLGAKTQYF TGTGCCAGCAGTGACAAAGGACCCACCCTGGGGGCAAAGACCCAGTACTTC
TRBJ1-6 13 - - TRBV30 CAWWGKNYSPLHF TGTGCCTGGTGGGGCAAAAACTATTCACCCCTCCACTTT
TRBJ1-2 13 - - TRBV7-6 CASSLGTAYGYTF TGTGCCAGCAGCTTAGGGACAGCTTATGGCTACACCTTC
TRBJ2-7 14 - TRBD1 TRBV4-2 CASSRGRDRVEQYF TGTGCCAGCAGCCGCGGTAGAGACAGGGTCGAGCAGTACTTC
TRBJ2-7 14 - TRBD1 TRBV19 CASSSDRAMREQYF TGTGCCAGTAGCTCGGACAGGGCGATGAGGGAGCAGTACTTC
TRBJ1-1 14 - - TRBV7-9 CASRAAGANTEAFF TGTGCCAGCAGGGCAGCGGGGGCGAACACTGAAGCTTTCTTT
TRBJ2-5 13 - - TRBV2 CASNGQPQETQYF TGTGCCAGCAACGGACAGCCCCAAGAGACCCAGTACTTC
TRBJ2-6 18 - - TRBV4-2 CASSQEVRQNSGANVLTF TGTGCCAGCAGCCAAGAAGTCCGACAGAACTCTGGGGCCAACGTCCTGACTTTC
TRBJ2-7 12 - TRBD2 TRBV3-1/TRBV3-2 CASSQVGDYEYF TGTGCCAGCAGCCAAGTAGGGGACTATGAGTACTTC
TRBJ2-5 15 - TRBD1 TRBV5-1 CASSLTGARGETQYF TGCGCCAGCAGCTTAACAGGGGCACGGGGAGAGACCCAGTACTTC
TRBJ1-1 15 once - TRBV5-5 CASSLAPQGNTEAFF TGTGCCAGCAGCTTGGCTCCACAGGGTAACACTGAAGCTTTCTTT
TRBJ2-5 15 - - TRBV5-1 CASGPTGNGQETQYF TGCGCCAGCGGACCTACGGGGAATGGGCAAGAGACCCAGTACTTC
TRBJ2-1 19 - - TRBV7-2 CASSLHRDGRLGSYNEQFF TGTGCCAGCAGCTTGCATCGGGACGGAAGACTAGGCTCCTACAATGAGCAGTTCTTC
TRBJ1-2 13 - TRBD1 TRBV6-6 CASSTGQGRKYTF TGTGCCAGCAGTACCGGACAGGGGCGCAAGTACACCTTC
TRBJ1-5 14 - TRBD1 TRBV10-1 CAVPRDRVNQPQHF TGCGCCGTACCCCGGGACAGGGTTAATCAGCCCCAGCATTTT
TRBJ1-6 18 - TRBD1 TRBV3-1/TRBV3-2 CASSQDRVTGAGRSPLHF TGTGCCAGCAGCCAAGATCGTGTTACAGGGGCGGGTCGATCACCCCTCCACTTT
TRBJ2-3 16 - - TRBV5-1 CASSAPGWYFTDTQYF TGCGCCAGCAGCGCCCCAGGGTGGTATTTTACAGATACGCAGTATTTT
TRBJ2-5 13 - - TRBV5-1 CASSPGVQETQYF TGCGCCAGCAGCCCGGGGGTCCAAGAGACCCAGTACTTC
TRBJ1-2 16 - TRBD1 TRBV19 CASTSTGAQTNYGYTF TGTGCCAGTACCTCGACAGGGGCCCAAACAAACTATGGCTACACCTTC
TRBJ2-7 17 - TRBD2 TRBV30 CAWSSLGGSGRVYEQYF TGTGCCTGGAGTAGCTTAGGAGGTAGCGGGAGGGTCTACGAGCAGTACTTC
TRBJ2-7 15 - TRBD2 TRBV7-2 CASSLGGTTPGEQYF TGTGCCAGCAGCTTAGGGGGGACTACCCCCGGGGAGCAGTACTTC
TRBJ1-2 14 - - TRBV3-1/TRBV3-2 CASSQGNRYYGYTF TGTGCCAGCAGCCAAGGTAACAGATACTATGGCTACACCTTC
TRBJ1-1 12 - - TRBV30 CARGRSGVEAFF TGTGCCCGGGGGAGGAGCGGTGTGGAAGCTTTCTTT
TRBJ2-7 14 - TRBD2 TRBV6-5 CASSLSGRNDEQYF TGTGCCAGCAGTCTTAGCGGGAGGAACGACGAGCAGTACTTC
TRBJ2-5 13 - - TRBV5-8 CASRAGMRETQYF TGTGCCAGCAGGGCAGGGATGAGAGAGACCCAGTACTTC
TRBJ2-6 17 - TRBD1 TRBV7-9 CASSSGQMISGANVLTF TGTGCCAGCAGCTCGGGACAGATGATCTCTGGGGCCAACGTCCTGACTTTC
TRBJ2-1 14 - TRBD2 TRBV3-1/TRBV3-2 CASRVSGSGNEQFF TGTGCCAGCAGAGTTAGCGGGAGCGGCAATGAGCAGTTCTTC
TRBJ2-1 16 few TRBD1 TRBV2 CASSGGPGQGLNEQFF TGTGCCAGCAGTGGGGGGCCGGGACAGGGGCTCAATGAGCAGTTCTTC
TRBJ1-6 17 few - TRBV20-1 CSASSEDSFSYNSPLHF TGCAGTGCTAGTTCGGAGGACAGCTTCTCCTATAATTCACCCCTCCACTTT
TRBJ2-1 14 - - TRBV10-3 CAIGPEGAYNEQFF TGTGCCATCGGTCCGGAAGGGGCCTACAATGAGCAGTTCTTC
TRBJ2-3 17 - - TRBV7-8 CASSPPQGPTRTDTQYF TGTGCCAGCAGCCCCCCACAGGGCCCCACCCGCACAGATACGCAGTATTTT
TRBJ2-1 15 - TRBD2 TRBV18 CASSPPSGRLNEQFF TGTGCCAGCTCACCACCTAGCGGGAGGCTCAATGAGCAGTTCTTC
TRBJ2-7 14 - TRBD1 TRBV3-1/TRBV3-2 CASRRGGSSYEQYF TGTGCCAGCAGAAGAGGGGGCTCGAGCTACGAGCAGTACTTC
TRBJ1-6 15 - - TRBV5-1 CASSLIGLSYSPLHF TGCGCCAGCAGCTTGATCGGACTTTCCTATTCACCCCTCCACTTT
TRBJ1-6 13 - - TRBV4-1 CASSQSRDSPLHF TGCGCCAGCAGCCAAAGTAGAGATTCACCCCTCCACTTT
TRBJ1-5 17 - - TRBV10-1 CASSKDTGKSRDQPQHF TGCGCCAGCAGTAAAGACACAGGGAAATCTCGGGATCAGCCCCAGCATTTT
TRBJ2-5 15 - - TRBV5-4 CASSPSGRGMETQYF TGTGCCAGCAGCCCCTCCGGCCGCGGGATGGAGACCCAGTACTTC
TRBJ2-1 12 few - TRBV30 CAWSMAYNEQFF TGTGCCTGGAGTATGGCTTACAATGAGCAGTTCTTC